The 12 T cell receptor beta chains in this list originate from one sample, sequenced in a study of PD-L1 blockade in urothelial cancer. The time point denotes: pretreatment peripheral blood. TCRdb's table, derived via immunoSEQ multiplex PCR, lists solely in-frame clones and lacks some. The sample contains about 72,000 clones, 75% to 90% of which appear only once. The sample consisted of PBMCs, taken around atezolizumab (anti-PD-L1) treatment. The receptors were sampled from a man in his 60s with urothelial cancer.

The V gene is TRBV7-2, the J gene TRBJ2-5, with no clear D. CDR1 and CDR2 from the germline V gene are SGHTA and FQGNSA. The CDR3 totals 14 residues. Trimming removed 2 bases from V and 4 bases from J, with 11 bases in between. The DNA for the CDR3 is TGTGCCAGCAGCTTAATAGTGGTTCGAGAGACCCAGTACTTC. Its protein is CASSLIVVRETQYF.

The V and J genes are TRBV27 and TRBJ2-3; 13 nucleotides match TRBD2. This CDR3 spans 16 amino acids. J gave up 6 bases and V 8 bases, and 11 bases lay outside the gene matches. Looked up from germline, CDR1 is MNHEY and CDR2 is SMNVEV (reference sequence). The CDR3 sequence is CASGSTSGGAWDTQYF. CDR3 in DNA: TGTGCCAGCGGGTCAACTAGCGGGGGGGCCTGGGATACGCAGTATTTT.

This clone has only a few counts. The chain joins TRBV7-9 to TRBJ2-2, with 7 bases lining up with TRBD2. This CDR3 has 14 residues. Trimming cost V 5 bases and J 4 bases; bases outside gene matches: 4. Germline CDR1 reads SEHNR; CDR2 reads FQNEAQ (reference sequence). CDR3 sequence: CASSLQRGTGELFF. The DNA for the CDR3 is TGTGCCAGCAGCCTCCAGCGGGGCACCGGGGAGCTGTTTTTT.

This chain links TRBV30 with TRBJ2-7; 7 bases are shared with TRBD1. The germline V gene has CDR1 GTSNPN and CDR2 SVGIG (reference sequence). The CDR3 is 16 amino acids. V lost 1 base and J lost 0; bases outside the gene matches: 9. CDR3 region: CAWSARWDSFSYEQYF. The CDR3 coding sequence is TGTGCCTGGAGTGCAAGATGGGACAGCTTCTCCTACGAGCAGTACTTC.

This chain joins TRBV14 and TRBJ1-1; TRBD1 aligns across 7 bases. The germline gives CDR1 SGHDN, CDR2 FVKESK. The CDR3 loop spans 16 amino acids. V gave up 4 bases and J gave up 4 bases; unmatched junction bases: 12. DNA of the CDR3: TGTGCCAGCAGCCGAGACAGGGAATGGGCTGGCACTGAAGCTTTCTTT. The encoded protein is CASSRDREWAGTEAFF.

The chain carries TRBV5-1 and TRBJ2-5; 9 bases fit TRBD1. The V and J ends lost 3 bases and 5 bases, in that order; junction bases with no gene match: 8. This CDR3 is 15 amino acids long. Germline values: CDR1 SGHRS, CDR2 YFSETQ. The CDR3 DNA reads TGCGCCAGCAGCTCCTCCGGGACAGGGCGCGAGACCCAGTACTTC. Protein: CASSSSGTGRETQYF.

This clone has only one observation. This chain uses TRBV5-6 with TRBJ2-5; 10 nucleotides match TRBD2. The germline CDR1 and CDR2 sequences are SGHDT and YYEEEE. The CDR3 length is 14 residues. V lost 5 bases, J lost 2 bases, and 3 bases stayed unmatched. The CDR3 sequence is CASSSAGGQETQYF. CDR3 nucleotide sequence: TGTGCCAGCAGTTCAGCGGGGGGGCAAGAGACCCAGTACTTC.

The chain has TRBV30 and TRBJ1-1, with D tentatively TRBD1 (5 bases). CDR3 length: 13 amino acids. V was cut by 1 base and J by 5 bases, with 11 bases left in between. From germline, CDR1 is GTSNPN and CDR2 SVGIG (reference sequence). The CDR3 here is CAWSATDTTEAFF. In DNA form, the CDR3 reads TGTGCCTGGAGTGCTACGGACACTACTGAAGCTTTCTTT.

The J gene is TRBJ2-7, the V gene TRBV4-2; D call uncertain. Germline V lookup: CDR1 LGHNA, CDR2 YNFKEQ. The CDR3 has 16 amino acids. V lost 3 bases and J 5 bases, leaving 20 bases between the germline ends. Written as DNA, the CDR3 is TGTGCCAGCAGCCAGGGCCACGGTCGGTGGATCGACGAGCAGTACTTC. It translates to CASSQGHGRWIDEQYF.

This clone was seen only once. V usage is TRBV18 and J usage is TRBJ2-3; a weak D match, TRBD1 (5 bases). There are 11 residues in the CDR3. Germline V gives CDR1 KGHSH, CDR2 LQKENI. Deletions cut 6 bases from V and 11 bases from J, with 12 bases between. DNA for the CDR3: TGTGCCAGCTCGCAACAGGTCCAGCAGTATTTT. Protein: CASSQQVQQYF.

The genes are TRBV5-8 and TRBJ2-7; 9 bases are shared with TRBD1. Germline V gene lookup returns CDR1 SGHTS and CDR2 YDEGEE. Germline trimming cut 4 bases from V and 0 bases from J; bases unmatched to any gene: 2. CDR3 length: 14 amino acids. The chain's CDR3 is CASSRTGDSYEQYF. The CDR3 DNA follows: TGTGCCAGCAGCCGGACAGGGGACTCCTACGAGCAGTACTTC.

The rearrangement links TRBV6-5 to TRBJ2-5; 7 bases match TRBD1. V dropped 4 bases and J dropped 4; count of bases not matched to a gene: 12. In germline, CDR1 is MNHEY, CDR2 SVGAGI. The CDR3 loop spans 16 amino acids. CDR3 DNA sequence: TGTGCCAGCAGTTCCACGGACAGGATTATAGGAGAGACCCAGTACTTC. Protein: CASSSTDRIIGETQYF.